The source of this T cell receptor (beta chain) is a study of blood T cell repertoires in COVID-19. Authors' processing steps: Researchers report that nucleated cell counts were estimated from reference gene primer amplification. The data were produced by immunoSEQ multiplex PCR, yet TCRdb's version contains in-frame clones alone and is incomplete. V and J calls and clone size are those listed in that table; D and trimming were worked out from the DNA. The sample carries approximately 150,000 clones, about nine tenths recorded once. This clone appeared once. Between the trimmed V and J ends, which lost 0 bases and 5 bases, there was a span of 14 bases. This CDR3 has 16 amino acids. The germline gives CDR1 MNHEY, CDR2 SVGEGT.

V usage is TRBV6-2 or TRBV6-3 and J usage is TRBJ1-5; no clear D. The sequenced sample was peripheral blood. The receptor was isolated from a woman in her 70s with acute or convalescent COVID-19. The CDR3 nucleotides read TGTGCCAGCAGTTACTCGAAGCGGGAGTGGGATCAGCCCCAGCATTTT. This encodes CASSYSKREWDQPQHF.